Shown below are 22 T cell receptor beta chains from a single sample sequenced in a study of circulating CD8 cells and anti-PD-1 response in melanoma. Sorting of live CD3+CD8+TCRalphabeta+ cells by PD-1 and/or TIGIT gave four subsets. Using around 16 ng of total RNA, TCR libraries were made with the QIAseq Immune Repertoire TCR panel. TCRdb called the reads again in MiXCR, with one record for every CDR3 protein. The repertoire includes around 480 distinct CDR3 sequences, 12% of them detected once, and 55% to 70% sits in the top ten. Sequenced here: CD8+ T cells from PBMCs, sampled at baseline or after one month of anti-PD-1 therapy (not recorded which). These receptors originate from a human donor with melanoma.

Sample share makes this clonotype medium-sized. The chain uses TRBV27 and TRBJ1-1; a weak D match, TRBD1 (5 bases). The CDR3 runs 15 residues. The germline V and J ends were trimmed by 0 bases and 1 base, with 9 bases remaining between them. CDR1 and CDR2 from the germline V gene are MNHEY and SMNVEV (reference sequence). CDR3 in amino acids: CASSLSFGGNTEAFF. As DNA, the CDR3 is TGTGCCAGCAGTTTATCTTTTGGGGGGAACACTGAAGCTTTCTTT.

This clonotype is labeled as large (0.1 to 1%). This chain joins TRBV9 and TRBJ1-2; D unclear. The V gene lost 0 bases and the J gene lost 5 bases, with 5 bases spanning the gap. CDR3 size: 12 residues. Per the germline V gene, CDR1 is SGDLS and CDR2 is YYNGEE. The CDR3 sequence is CASSVGGYGYTF. The DNA of the CDR3 is TGTGCCAGCAGCGTAGGGGGTTATGGCTACACCTTC.

As concerns this clonotype: A single base separates this from a much larger clone, so it may be a read error. CDR3 bases: TGTGCCACCAGTGACCATGGACCACAAGAGACCCAGCACTTC. Protein product: CATSDHGPQETQHF. The chain has TRBV24-1 and TRBJ2-5, with D unresolved. CDR1 and CDR2 (germline): KGHDR, SFDVKD. This CDR3 contains 14 residues.

With respect to this clonotype: This may arise from a read error, as a much more abundant clone is one base away. This chain connects TRBV7-3 to TRBJ2-3; 9 bases match TRBD2. CDR1 is SGHTA and CDR2 is FQGTGA in the germline V gene. Germline trimming cut 5 bases from V and 1 base from J; bases unmatched to any gene: 4. This CDR3 spans 15 amino acids. The DNA of the CDR3 is TGTGCCAGCAGCCCCGCTAGCGGGGGCACAGATACGCAGTATTTT. Translating gives CASSPASGGTDTQYF.

This clonotype is termed medium-sized. The CDR3 DNA reads TGTGCCAGTAGTATATCCCCAGCTAGCACAGATACGCAGTATTTT. Translating gives CASSISPASTDTQYF. The chain uses TRBV19 and TRBJ2-3; no clear D gene. Trimming left V 2 bases short and J 0 bases short, with 9 bases between. The CDR3 is made up of 15 amino acids. Germline V lookup: CDR1 LNHDA, CDR2 SQIVND (reference sequence).

This clonotype is labeled large. The V and J genes are TRBV24-1 and TRBJ2-3; 8 nucleotides align to TRBD1. The CDR3 totals 15 residues. Per germline, CDR1 KGHDR and CDR2 SFDVKD. J gave up 5 bases and V 3 bases, and 6 bases lay outside the gene matches. In DNA form, the CDR3 reads TGTGCCACCAGTGATCAAGGGACAGGCCTAGATACGCAGTATTTT. Translated, it gives CATSDQGTGLDTQYF.

This clonotype qualifies as medium-sized. This chain links TRBV28 with TRBJ2-6, with D possibly matching TRBD2 (6 bases). V lost 4 bases and J 4 bases, leaving 11 bases between the germline ends. In germline, CDR1 is MDHEN, CDR2 SYDVKM. CDR3 length equals 15 residues. CDR3 coding DNA: TGTGCCAGCAGTTCGGCGGCGGGAGGGGCCAACGTCCTGACTTTC. Translation gives CASSSAAGGANVLTF.

In this sample, this clonotype turned up a few times. This sequence is one base from a far larger clone and is likely a read error. The chain joins TRBV28 to TRBJ2-1, with TRBD2 matching over 10 bases. Per the germline V gene, CDR1 is MDHEN and CDR2 is SYDVKM. The CDR3 is made up of 14 amino acids. V was clipped by 2 bases and J by 10 bases; unmatched bases: 5. The CDR3 DNA is TGTGCCAGCAGTTTACTAGCGGGAGCCTACGAGCAGTTCTTC. It yields the protein CASSLLAGAYEQFF.

This clonotype is termed medium-sized. V and J are TRBV24-1 and TRBJ2-2; D unclear. With 0 bases removed from V and 6 bases from J, the gap between germline ends came to 4 bases. This CDR3 is 13 amino acids long. Germline V gene sequence: CDR1 KGHDR, CDR2 SFDVKD. This chain's CDR3 is CATSDLSAGELFF. The CDR3 DNA reads TGTGCCACCAGTGATTTGTCGGCCGGGGAGCTGTTTTTT.

J is TRBJ1-2 and V is TRBV18, with D maybe TRBD1 (5 bases). The germline gives CDR1 KGHSH, CDR2 LQKENI. The V gene lost 2 bases and the J gene lost 0 bases, with 22 bases spanning the gap. The CDR3 extends over 19 amino acids. The CDR3: CASSPRARGVPFSNYGYTF. In nucleotides, the CDR3 is TGTGCCAGCTCACCAAGGGCGAGAGGGGTGCCCTTTTCTAACTATGGCTACACCTTC.

This clonotype has a handful of counts. Just one base apart from a much larger clone, this may be a read error. The V and J genes are TRBV20-1 and TRBJ2-1; D is unclear. CDR1 DFQATT and CDR2 SNEGSKA come from the germline V gene (reference sequence). The CDR3 is made up of 10 amino acids. Trimming stripped 6 bases from V and 12 bases from J, with 12 bases between. CDR3 amino acids: CSAAGTGQFF. The CDR3 bases are TGCAGTGCCGCAGGTACTGGGCAGTTCTTC.

By share of the sample, this clonotype is medium-sized. The chain is built from TRBV19 and TRBJ2-7; D is possibly TRBD2 (5 bases). V lost 3 bases to trimming and J lost 2 bases, with 11 bases between them. CDR1 is LNHDA and CDR2 is SQIVND in the germline V gene (reference sequence). This CDR3 has 14 residues. In DNA, the CDR3 is TGTGCCAGTAGTATGCAGCAGAGGGCCTACGAGCAGTACTTC. Its translation: CASSMQQRAYEQYF.

Within the sample, this clonotype is medium-sized. A junction end diverges from the germline sequence, so it may reflect a read error. The chain combines TRBV2 with TRBJ2-5, with 8 nucleotides matching TRBD2. CDR3 size: 15 residues. Germline assignment: CDR1 SNHLY and CDR2 FYNNEI. The CDR3 reads CACSEEGTSLETQYF. CDR3 DNA: TGTGCCTGCAGTGAAGAAGGGACTAGTTTAGAGACCCAGTACTTC.

By its share, this clonotype is medium-sized. The CDR3 reads CASSFSTDSYGYTF. The CDR3 region has the DNA TGTGCCAGCAGTTTTTCGACAGATTCCTATGGCTACACCTTC. The chain employs TRBV27 and TRBJ1-2; possible D gene TRBD1, 5 bases. The CDR3 runs to 14 residues. Trimming pared 3 bases from V and 4 bases from J, leaving 12 bases between. Germline CDR1 is MNHEY and CDR2 is SMNVEV (reference sequence).

By share, this clonotype counts as medium-sized (0.01 to 0.1%). The chain combines TRBV20-1 with TRBJ2-1, with D uncertain. This CDR3 has 10 residues. V shed 6 bases and J shed 9 bases, with 9 bases lying between them. Germline CDR1 and CDR2: DFQATT and SNEGSKA (reference sequence). CDR3 in amino acids: CSAAGTEQFF. DNA for the CDR3: TGCAGTGCCGCAGGTACTGAGCAGTTCTTC.

By proportion, this clonotype is medium-sized. J is TRBJ2-7 and V is TRBV25-1, with D uncertain. This CDR3 region has 11 residues. V lost 10 bases, J lost 3 bases, and 10 bases lay in between. Looked up from germline, CDR1 is MGHDK and CDR2 is SYGVNS. CDR3 protein: CAKSNFYEQYF. The CDR3, as DNA: TGTGCCAAAAGCAATTTCTACGAGCAGTACTTC.

This clonotype is termed large. V is TRBV20-1 and J is TRBJ2-7, with a weak D call TRBD1 (5 bases). The germline V gene encodes CDR1 DFQATT and CDR2 SNEGSKA (reference sequence). The CDR3 runs 12 residues. The V and J ends lost 6 bases and 3 bases respectively, with 12 bases between them. For the CDR3, the DNA is TGCAGTGCCTTAGTTAGGGGCTACGAGCAGTACTTC. Translation gives CSALVRGYEQYF.

This clonotype is termed medium-sized. J is TRBJ1-1 and V is TRBV19, with D hard to call. Trimming cost V 7 bases and J 1 base, with 13 bases left between them. From germline, CDR1 is LNHDA and CDR2 SQIVND (reference sequence). The CDR3 is 14 residues long. The DNA of the CDR3 is TGTGCCAGTACCCTCCCTACCTGGAACACTGAAGCTTTCTTT. Amino acids: CASTLPTWNTEAFF.

Within the sample, this clonotype is medium-sized. The chain combines TRBV24-1 with TRBJ2-5; D is unresolved. The CDR3 is 14 amino acids. Per germline, CDR1 KGHDR and CDR2 SFDVKD. With 4 bases removed from V and 2 bases from J, the gap between germline ends came to 10 bases. CDR3 sequence (DNA): TGTGCCACCAGTGACCATGGACCACAAGAGACCCAGTACTTC. Translation: CATSDHGPQETQYF.

This clonotype rates as medium-sized. The V call is TRBV2, the J call TRBJ2-7, with D maybe TRBD2 (5 bases). Germline CDR1 and CDR2: SNHLY and FYNNEI. The germline V and J ends were trimmed by 0 bases and 2 bases, with 5 bases remaining between them. The CDR3 totals 13 residues. For the CDR3, the DNA is TGTGCCAGCAGTGAAGCGCGGGCCTACGAGCAGTACTTC. Residues: CASSEARAYEQYF.

This clonotype is classed as medium-sized. The chain recombines TRBV27 with TRBJ1-2, with D possibly being TRBD1 (6 bases). Trimming cost V 5 bases and J 5 bases, with 12 bases left between them. The germline V gene has CDR1 MNHEY and CDR2 SMNVEV (reference sequence). This CDR3 contains 13 residues. This CDR3 reads CASSLSTGYGYTF. Here the CDR3 DNA reads TGTGCCAGCAGTCTTAGCACAGGGTATGGCTACACCTTC.

This clonotype is large by share. The J gene is TRBJ2-6, the V gene TRBV7-6; tentative D call: TRBD1 (5 bases). V gave up 5 bases and J gave up 3 bases, with 11 bases separating them. Per germline, CDR1 SGHVS and CDR2 FNYEAQ. There are 15 residues in the CDR3. CDR3 DNA: TGTGCCAGCAGCCTGGGGCAGGTTGGGGCCAACGTCCTGACTTTC. Translation: CASSLGQVGANVLTF.